These 5 T cell receptor beta chains came from one sample sequenced in a study of TIL therapy for anti-PD-1-resistant metastatic lung cancer. The immunoSEQ assay was v3. Repertoires were generated with immunoSEQ multiplex PCR, while TCRdb's copy carries only in-frame clones and drops some. The table shows about 19,000 clones, with over 75% occurring only once. Time point noted: pre-treatment sample, taken before nivolumab and TIL therapy. The sequences come from blood, collected at baseline. The origin of the receptors is a person between 25 and 79 years old with non-small cell lung cancer.

The V gene is TRBV28, the J gene TRBJ1-5; 8 bases are shared with TRBD1. J was trimmed by 0 bases and V by 6 bases; bases with no gene match: 16. Germline CDR1 reads MDHEN; CDR2 reads SYDVKM. This CDR3 region has 19 residues. CDR3 sequence (DNA): TGTGCCAGCAGGGGAAGGGACAGGAGACGAGCCCTTAGCAATCAGCCCCAGCATTTT. This translates into CASRGRDRRRALSNQPQHF.

The CDR3 coding sequence is TGTGCCAGCAGCATAAGGTGGGCCCAGCATTTT. It specifies CASSIRWAQHF. The rearrangement uses TRBV6-4 and TRBJ1-5; unclear D gene. Germline V gene sequence: CDR1 MRHNA, CDR2 SNTAGT. Trimming pared 6 bases from V and 11 bases from J, leaving 11 bases between. CDR3 size: 11 residues.

The chain is built from TRBV28 and TRBJ2-4; D gene unclear. V gave up 5 bases and J gave up 1 base, with 9 bases separating them. The V gene's germline CDR1 is MDHEN and CDR2 SYDVKM. This CDR3 contains 14 residues. In DNA form, the CDR3 reads TGTGCCAGCAGTCCCTCAGCGGCCAAAAACATTCAGTACTTC. It yields the protein CASSPSAAKNIQYF.

The J gene is TRBJ1-4, the V gene TRBV5-1; 8 bases agree with TRBD1. The ends lost 2 bases at V and 6 bases at J; junction bases unmatched: 9. The length of the CDR3 is 16 residues. CDR1 and CDR2 from the germline V gene are SGHRS and YFSETQ. The CDR3 reads CASSLLQQGGDEKLFF. DNA for the CDR3: TGCGCCAGCAGCTTACTGCAACAGGGGGGGGATGAAAAACTGTTTTTT.

The genes are TRBV10-2 and TRBJ2-2; the match to TRBD2 covers 7 bases. Looked up from germline, CDR1 is WSHSY and CDR2 is SAAADI. The CDR3 runs 14 residues. Losses at the gene ends were 8 bases for V and 5 bases for J; bases not matched to a gene: 8. The CDR3 coding sequence is TGCGCCAGCGGGGGGGTTTTAATGACCGGGGAGCTGTTTTTT. Translated: CASGGVLMTGELFF.